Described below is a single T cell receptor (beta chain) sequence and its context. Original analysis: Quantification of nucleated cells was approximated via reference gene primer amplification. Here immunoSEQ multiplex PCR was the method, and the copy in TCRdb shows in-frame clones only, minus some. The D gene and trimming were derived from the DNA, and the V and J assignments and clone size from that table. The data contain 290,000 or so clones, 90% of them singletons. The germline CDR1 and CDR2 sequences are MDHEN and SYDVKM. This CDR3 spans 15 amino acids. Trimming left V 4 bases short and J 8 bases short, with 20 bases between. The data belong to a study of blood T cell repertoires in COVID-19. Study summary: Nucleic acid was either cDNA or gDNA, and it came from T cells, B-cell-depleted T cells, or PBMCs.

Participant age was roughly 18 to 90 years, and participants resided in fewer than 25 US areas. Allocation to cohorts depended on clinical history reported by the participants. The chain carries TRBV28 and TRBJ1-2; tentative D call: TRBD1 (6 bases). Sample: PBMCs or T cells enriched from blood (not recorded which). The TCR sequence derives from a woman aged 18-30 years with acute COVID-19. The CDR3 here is CASSSARRGPGGYTF. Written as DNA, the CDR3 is TGTGCCAGCAGTTCTGCCCGCAGGGGCCCAGGAGGCTACACCTTC.